The 19 T cell receptor beta chains below all came from one sample that was sequenced in a study of OX40 agonist ivuxolimab in advanced cancers. Generated by immunoSEQ multiplex PCR, the TCRdb table keeps only in-frame clones and is missing some. The profile shows more than 55,000 clones, over 90% of them singletons. The specimen was CD4+ or CD8+ T cells sorted from blood, collected in a trial of the OX40 agonist ivuxolimab. The source of these receptors is an adult with an advanced solid tumor such as melanoma, head and neck, liver or kidney cancer.

This chain uses TRBV7-3 with TRBJ2-1, with 13 positions matching TRBD2. Germline lookup yields CDR1 SGHTA and CDR2 FQGTGA. Unmatched junction bases numbered 12, after V lost 4 bases and J lost 0 bases. This CDR3 region has 20 residues. The CDR3 is CASSYPISGTSGNSYNEQFF. The CDR3 DNA sequence: TGTGCCAGCAGCTACCCTATTTCCGGGACTAGCGGGAACTCCTACAATGAGCAGTTCTTC.

The rearrangement links TRBV18 to TRBJ1-5; D is uncertain. The length of the CDR3 is 17 residues. Germline V gene lookup returns CDR1 KGHSH and CDR2 LQKENI. Trimming cost V 0 bases and J 2 bases, with 14 bases left between them. In nucleotides, the CDR3 is TGTGCCAGCTCACCACCGAGTGGGGAGAGGCGCAATCAGCCCCAGCATTTT. It translates to CASSPPSGERRNQPQHF.

This sequence joins TRBV19 and TRBJ2-7; a weak D match, TRBD2 (6 bases). Germline CDR1 is LNHDA and CDR2 is SQIVND (reference sequence). The CDR3 loop spans 16 amino acids. V gave up 5 bases and J gave up 4 bases, with 21 bases separating them. CDR3: CASSPRPWLATYEQYF. CDR3 bases: TGTGCCAGTAGTCCCCGCCCCTGGCTAGCGACGTACGAGCAGTACTTC.

The chain combines TRBV5-1 with TRBJ2-1; TRBD1 matches at 7 bases. Germline lookup yields CDR1 SGHRS and CDR2 YFSETQ. V shed 3 bases and J 6 bases; nucleotides not matched to a gene: 0. The length of the CDR3 is 12 residues. CDR3 nucleotide sequence: TGCGCCAGCAGCTGGGACAGCAATGAGCAGTTCTTC. Residues: CASSWDSNEQFF.

The chain links TRBV7-2 to TRBJ2-4; unclear D gene. V was clipped by 5 bases and J by 0 bases, with 14 bases between them. Germline V gene sequence: CDR1 SGHTA, CDR2 FQGNSA. The CDR3 is 16 amino acids. The CDR3: CASSLGPILAKNIQYF. For the CDR3, the DNA is TGTGCCAGCAGCCTCGGACCGATTCTAGCCAAAAACATTCAGTACTTC.

The V gene is TRBV6-5, the J gene TRBJ1-2; D uncertain. Germline V lookup: CDR1 MNHEY, CDR2 SVGAGI. Trimming removed 0 bases from V and 0 bases from J, with 8 bases in between. The CDR3 has 15 amino acids. DNA for the CDR3: TGTGCCAGCAGTTACTCGATGGGGACTAACTATGGCTACACCTTC. As protein: CASSYSMGTNYGYTF.

This chain connects TRBV6-6 to TRBJ2-7, with unresolved D. Per germline, CDR1 MNHNY and CDR2 SVGAGI (reference sequence). V gave up 2 bases and J gave up 3 bases, with 8 bases separating them. The CDR3 has 13 amino acids. The CDR3 coding sequence is TGTGCCAGCAGTTACGCGAAGAACTACGAGCAGTACTTC. This sequence encodes CASSYAKNYEQYF.

The rearrangement uses TRBV7-9 and TRBJ2-1; no reliable D call. The CDR3 consists of 11 residues. V lost 5 bases to trimming and J lost 6 bases, with 5 bases between them. Germline assignment: CDR1 SEHNR and CDR2 FQNEAQ (reference sequence). CDR3 loop: CASSLSNEQFF. The CDR3 DNA reads TGTGCCAGCAGCCTGAGCAATGAGCAGTTCTTC.

The chain is built from TRBV9 and TRBJ1-1; tentatively, D is TRBD1 (6 bases). The CDR3 extends over 14 amino acids. Germline V gene data show CDR1 as SGDLS and CDR2 as YYNGEE. The V gene lost 6 bases and the J gene lost 0 bases, with 12 bases spanning the gap. CDR3 loop: CASTRGLMNTEAFF. CDR3 sequence (DNA): TGTGCCAGCACCCGGGGGCTGATGAACACTGAAGCTTTCTTT.

J is TRBJ2-1 and V is TRBV7-8; D is unresolved. CDR3 length: 14 amino acids. Trimming stripped 4 bases from V and 4 bases from J, with 11 bases between. CDR1 is SGHVS, CDR2 FQNEAQ, per germline. The CDR3 DNA reads as TGTGCCAGCAGCTCCCCGCCTCATTACAATGAGCAGTTCTTC. This sequence encodes CASSSPPHYNEQFF. Using reference TRBV7-8 and TRBJ2-1 for the parts outside the CDR3, the full variable domain is GAGVSQSPRYKVAKRGQDVALRCDPISGHVSLFWYQQALGQGPEFLTYFQNEAQLDKSGLPSDRFFAERPEGSVSTLKIQRTQQEDSAVYLCASSSPPHYNEQFFGPGTRLTVL.

This chain joins TRBV9 and TRBJ2-7; D unclear. The V end was cut by 4 bases, the J end by 2 bases, with 7 bases between. The CDR3 spans 12 residues. Germline lookup yields CDR1 SGDLS and CDR2 YYNGEE. The CDR3 nucleotides read TGTGCCAGCAGCCAGTATCCCTACGAGCAGTACTTC. As protein: CASSQYPYEQYF.

As to this clone: Other DNA sequences within the sample encode an identical CDR3. The chain couples TRBV9 to TRBJ1-1; a possible D gene is TRBD1 (6 bases). Deletions cut 3 bases from V and 0 bases from J, with 15 bases between. The CDR3 extends over 16 amino acids. Germline V gene data show CDR1 as SGDLS and CDR2 as YYNGEE. In nucleotides, the CDR3 is TGTGCCAGCAGCGCGGGAGGTACAGGGATGAACACTGAAGCTTTCTTT. Translating it yields CASSAGGTGMNTEAFF.

The chain recombines TRBV4-1 with TRBJ1-5; weak D call: TRBD1 (5 bases). This CDR3 has 15 residues. Germline V gene lookup returns CDR1 MGHRA and CDR2 YSYEKL. With 0 bases removed from V and 7 bases from J, the gap between germline ends came to 13 bases. The CDR3 is CASSQEQAQGQPQHF. CDR3 DNA: TGCGCCAGCAGCCAAGAACAGGCGCAGGGACAGCCCCAGCATTTT.

The chain has TRBV4-1 and TRBJ2-5, with D maybe TRBD2 (6 bases). The V gene's germline CDR1 is MGHRA and CDR2 YSYEKL. This CDR3 has 17 residues. Trimming left V 1 base short and J 4 bases short, with 19 bases between. The CDR3 sequence: CASSQAGNGRGSETQYF. The CDR3 coding sequence is TGCGCCAGCAGCCAAGCCGGTAATGGTCGGGGGTCAGAGACCCAGTACTTC.

This clone was observed a handful of times. The chain uses TRBV6-5 and TRBJ2-1; 9 bases align to TRBD1. The germline gives CDR1 MNHEY, CDR2 SVGAGI. The CDR3 has 13 residues. With V trimmed by 6 bases and J by 3 bases, 0 bases remained unmatched. CDR3 sequence (DNA): TGTGCCAGCAGGGACAGGGGCTACAATGAGCAGTTCTTC. Translated: CASRDRGYNEQFF.

V and J are TRBV29-1 and TRBJ2-7; 9 bases fit TRBD1. With 4 bases clipped from V and 3 bases from J, the junction kept 1 base outside the gene matches. Germline loops: CDR1 SQVTM, CDR2 ANQGSEA. This CDR3 contains 12 residues. The CDR3 DNA sequence: TGCAGCGTTGGACAGGGGGACTACGAGCAGTACTTC. This encodes CSVGQGDYEQYF.

The rearrangement uses TRBV11-2 and TRBJ2-7, with D maybe TRBD1 (6 bases). V lost 5 bases to trimming and J lost 0 bases, with 17 bases between them. Germline loops: CDR1 SGHAT, CDR2 FQNNGV. The CDR3 length is 16 residues. The CDR3 sequence: CASSPTGTLNSYEQYF. CDR3 nucleotide sequence: TGTGCCAGCAGCCCCACCGGGACACTAAACTCCTACGAGCAGTACTTC.

The DNA for the CDR3 is TGTGCCAGCAGCTTTCAGGGAGATCTCACAGATACGCAGTATTTT. Protein product: CASSFQGDLTDTQYF. The chain recombines TRBV7-9 with TRBJ2-3; tentatively, D is TRBD1 or TRBD2 (5 bases each). This CDR3 comprises 15 residues. CDR1 is SEHNR and CDR2 is FQNEAQ in the germline V gene (reference sequence). V lost 3 bases and J 2 bases, leaving 12 bases between the germline ends.

The chain combines TRBV27 with TRBJ1-1; D is undetermined. The germline gives CDR1 MNHEY, CDR2 SMNVEV (reference sequence). V shed 3 bases and J shed 0 bases, with 11 bases lying between them. The CDR3 contains 15 residues. The chain's CDR3 is CASSLSWEMNTEAFF. The CDR3 DNA follows: TGTGCCAGCAGTTTGAGTTGGGAGATGAACACTGAAGCTTTCTTT.